These 21 T cell receptor beta chains originate from one sample sequenced in a study of blood T cell repertoires in COVID-19. Only in-frame clones appear in the TCRdb table, and some are missing; sequencing was by immunoSEQ multiplex PCR. The table includes around 290,000 clones, around 89% detected once. The sample was peripheral blood. These receptors were obtained from a man aged 35-49 years with acute or convalescent COVID-19.

The chain's CDR3 is CASREGHGSTSPLHF. The CDR3 DNA reads TGCGCCAGCAGAGAGGGTCACGGGTCCACTTCACCCCTCCACTTT. This chain uses TRBV5-1 with TRBJ1-6; D remains ambiguous. CDR3 length: 15 residues. The germline CDR1 and CDR2 sequences are SGHRS and YFSETQ. The V and J ends lost 5 bases and 9 bases respectively, with 18 bases between them.

This clone was observed a handful of times. In DNA form, the CDR3 reads TGTGCCAGCAGCTTAGGTAGTCTTATCTCCTACAATGAGCAGTTCTTC. It translates to CASSLGSLISYNEQFF. The chain has TRBV11-2 and TRBJ2-1; D unclear. Germline values: CDR1 SGHAT, CDR2 FQNNGV. This CDR3 comprises 16 residues. V lost 1 base to trimming and J lost 0 bases, with 10 bases between them. The full variable domain, completed using reference TRBV11-2 and TRBJ2-1, is EAGVAQSPRYKIIEKRQSVAFWCNPISGHATLYWYQQILGQGPKLLIQFQNNGVVDDSQLPKDRFSAERLKGVDSTLKIQPAKLEDSAVYLCASSLGSLISYNEQFFGPGTRLTVL.

The V gene is TRBV6-5, the J gene TRBJ2-2; TRBD1 might be the D (6 bases). Trimming stripped 6 bases from V and 1 base from J, with 6 bases between. This CDR3 has 13 amino acids. In germline, CDR1 is MNHEY, CDR2 SVGAGI. The CDR3 loop reads CASRDRNTGELFF. The CDR3 DNA reads TGTGCCAGCAGGGACAGGAACACCGGGGAGCTGTTTTTT.

The chain is built from TRBV5-1 and TRBJ2-1; 12 nucleotides line up with TRBD1. This CDR3 contains 16 residues. Trimming cost V 0 bases and J 9 bases; bases outside gene matches: 7. In germline, CDR1 is SGHRS, CDR2 YFSETQ. In DNA form, the CDR3 reads TGCGCCAGCAGCTTGGCCCCAAAGGGACAGGGGGCTGAGCAGTTCTTC. As protein: CASSLAPKGQGAEQFF. Full variable domain (outside the CDR3, taken from reference TRBV5-1 and TRBJ2-1): KAGVTQTPRYLIKTRGQQVTLSCSPISGHRSVSWYQQTPGQGLQFLFEYFSETQRNKGNFPGRFSGRQFSNSRSEMNVSTLELGDSALYLCASSLAPKGQGAEQFFGPGTRLTVL.

The genes are TRBV19 and TRBJ2-7, with 7 bases fitting TRBD1. J gave up 2 bases and V 9 bases, and 13 bases lay outside the gene matches. The CDR3 contains 15 residues. Per the germline V gene, CDR1 is LNHDA and CDR2 is SQIVND (reference sequence). The CDR3 here is CASPTDRESTYEQYF. In DNA, the CDR3 is TGTGCCAGCCCTACCGACAGGGAGTCAACCTACGAGCAGTACTTC.

V usage is TRBV5-1 and J usage is TRBJ1-2; 10 bases are a match to TRBD1. CDR1 is SGHRS, CDR2 YFSETQ, per germline. V gave up 4 bases and J gave up 8 bases; unmatched junction bases: 5. The CDR3 runs 13 residues. The CDR3 here is CASSGTGVSGYTF. The CDR3 coding sequence is TGCGCCAGCAGCGGGACAGGGGTGAGCGGCTACACCTTC.

Here the CDR3 reads CASSLAPLGFYNEQFF. DNA for the CDR3: TGTGCCAGCAGCTTAGCCCCATTGGGCTTCTACAATGAGCAGTTCTTC. The chain has TRBV13 and TRBJ2-1, with D unresolved. The CDR3 runs to 16 residues. Trimming removed 1 base at V and 3 bases at J, with 13 bases between. The germline CDR1 and CDR2 sequences are PRHDT and FYEKMQ (reference sequence).

This rearrangement joins TRBV5-1 to TRBJ2-1; 12 bases agree with TRBD2. V lost 2 bases to trimming and J lost 7 bases; unmatched junction nucleotides: 4. This CDR3 region has 15 residues. CDR1 is SGHRS and CDR2 is YFSETQ in the germline V gene. The CDR3 sequence: CASSFLAGGRNEQFF. As DNA, the CDR3 is TGCGCCAGCAGCTTTCTAGCGGGGGGGCGGAATGAGCAGTTCTTC.

The chain carries TRBV10-3 and TRBJ2-7; D perhaps matches TRBD1 (6 bases). Trimming took off 6 bases at V and 0 bases at J, with 12 bases between the two ends. The germline V gene encodes CDR1 ENHRY and CDR2 SYGVKD. The CDR3 has 14 residues. The CDR3: CAIRQGRLSYEQYF. The CDR3 coding sequence is TGTGCCATCAGACAGGGTCGACTCTCCTACGAGCAGTACTTC.

In its sample, this clone was seen once. V and J are TRBV14 and TRBJ2-7; D is possibly TRBD1 (6 bases). The CDR3 contains 16 residues. The V end lost 1 base, the J end lost 0 bases, and 13 bases lay between the germline ends. Germline V gives CDR1 SGHDN, CDR2 FVKESK. CDR3 bases: TGTGCCAGCAGCCAAGTTCCAGGGGCGGTCTCCTACGAGCAGTACTTC. Translated, it gives CASSQVPGAVSYEQYF.

This clone has only one observation. The chain couples TRBV29-1 to TRBJ2-7, with 10 positions matching TRBD1. The V gene end was trimmed by 6 bases and the J gene end by 6 bases; junction bases not matched to a gene: 8. The CDR3 length is 13 residues. Germline lookup yields CDR1 SQVTM and CDR2 ANQGSEA. The CDR3 bases are TGCAGCGTGGGGACAGGGGCGGGCCTCGAGCAGTACTTC. This translates into CSVGTGAGLEQYF.

The V and J genes are TRBV30 and TRBJ1-1, with 7 bases identical to TRBD1. The length of the CDR3 is 13 residues. CDR1 is GTSNPN, CDR2 SVGIG, per germline (reference sequence). Germline trimming cut 3 bases from V and 0 bases from J; bases unmatched to any gene: 1. CDR3 coding DNA: TGTGCCTGGAGGACAGGGATGAACACTGAAGCTTTCTTT. Amino acids: CAWRTGMNTEAFF.

This chain links TRBV6-5 with TRBJ2-1; TRBD1 aligns across 8 bases. Germline loops: CDR1 MNHEY, CDR2 SVGAGI. V lost 7 bases to trimming and J lost 7 bases; unmatched junction nucleotides: 0. This CDR3 contains 11 residues. Written as DNA, the CDR3 is TGTGCCAGCAACAGGGGGAATGAGCAGTTCTTC. It encodes CASNRGNEQFF.

V is TRBV3-1 (or the pseudogene TRBV3-2) and J is TRBJ2-7; 7 nucleotides agree with TRBD1. Germline V gives CDR1 LGHDT, CDR2 YNNKEL (reference sequence). V was clipped by 0 bases and J by 1 base; unmatched bases: 9. This CDR3 comprises 17 residues. The DNA of the CDR3 is TGTGCCAGCAGCCAAGATTCCCACGCAGGGGGATCCTACGAGCAGTACTTC. It yields the protein CASSQDSHAGGSYEQYF.

The CDR3 region is CASSPQGNTGNTIYF. CDR3 DNA: TGTGCCAGCAGCCCACAGGGGAACACTGGAAACACCATATATTTT. This chain links TRBV9 with TRBJ1-3; 7 bases map to TRBD1. CDR1 is SGDLS and CDR2 is YYNGEE in the germline V gene. CDR3 size: 15 residues. With V trimmed by 4 bases and J by 2 bases, 6 bases remained unmatched.

This rearrangement joins TRBV6-5 to TRBJ2-7; 10 bases agree with TRBD1. The CDR3 length is 15 residues. From germline, CDR1 is MNHEY and CDR2 SVGAGI. With 5 bases clipped from V and 4 bases from J, the junction kept 8 bases outside the gene matches. In DNA form, the CDR3 reads TGTGCCAGCAGTCCCCGGGACAGGGGTTTTTACGAGCAGTACTTC. This codes for CASSPRDRGFYEQYF.

J is TRBJ2-1 and V is TRBV9, with a weak D call TRBD1 (6 bases). Germline CDR1 is SGDLS and CDR2 is YYNGEE. Trimming pared 4 bases from V and 6 bases from J, leaving 14 bases between. This CDR3 spans 14 amino acids. The CDR3 region has the DNA TGTGCCAGCAGCCCCTCAGGGGATCCCAATGAGCAGTTCTTC. The encoded protein is CASSPSGDPNEQFF.

V gene TRBV30 combines with J gene TRBJ2-5; D remains ambiguous. CDR3 length equals 13 residues. The germline V and J ends were trimmed by 0 bases and 4 bases, with 9 bases remaining between them. Germline V gives CDR1 GTSNPN, CDR2 SVGIG (reference sequence). The CDR3 nucleotides read TGTGCCTGGAGTGTAACGGGTATAGAGACCCAGTACTTC. Protein: CAWSVTGIETQYF.

This clone was seen only a few times. The genes are TRBV30 and TRBJ1-2; no definite D call. Between the trimmed V and J ends, which lost 4 bases and 4 bases, there was a span of 10 bases. The length of the CDR3 is 12 residues. The V gene's germline CDR1 is GTSNPN and CDR2 SVGIG (reference sequence). The CDR3 is CAWTGLGYGYTF. CDR3 DNA sequence: TGTGCCTGGACAGGACTCGGCTATGGCTACACCTTC. Looking up the rest from reference TRBV30 and TRBJ1-2 gives the full variable domain: SQTIHQWPATLVQPVGSPLSLECTVEGTSNPNLYWYRQAAGRGLQLLFYSVGIGQISSEVPQNLSASRPQDRQFILSSKKLLLSDSGFYLCAWTGLGYGYTFGSGTRLTVV.

The chain combines TRBV10-3 with TRBJ1-2; TRBD1 aligns across 8 bases. The junction had 15 bases not matched to a gene; V was cut back by 8 bases and J by 7 bases. This CDR3 comprises 15 residues. CDR1 and CDR2 (germline): ENHRY, SYGVKD. The CDR3 coding sequence is TGTGCCATCCTCTCCTGGGCGACAGGGGAAAGTGGCTACACCTTC. Amino acid sequence: CAILSWATGESGYTF.

This rearrangement joins TRBV5-4 to TRBJ1-5, with TRBD1 matching 9 bases. Germline V gives CDR1 SGHNT, CDR2 YYREEE (reference sequence). V shed 2 bases, J shed 2 bases, and the junction held 8 bases outside the gene matches. The CDR3 runs to 17 residues. The CDR3 DNA sequence: TGTGCCAGCAGCTTAACCTATGGGACAGGGCGCAATCAGCCCCAGCATTTT. The encoded protein is CASSLTYGTGRNQPQHF. The entire variable domain, with the rest obtained from reference TRBV5-4 and TRBJ1-5, is as follows: ETGVTQSPTHLIKTRGQQVTLRCSSQSGHNTVSWYQQALGQGPQFIFQYYREEENGRGNFPPRFSGLQFPNYSSELNVNALELDDSALYLCASSLTYGTGRNQPQHFGDGTRLSIL.